This TCR beta chain is drawn from a study of T cells expressing NK-cell markers (TCRdb year 2020). For context, the study as a whole: Three sorted T-cell subsets (CD3+CD56+NKG2C+, CD3+CD56+NKG2C- and CD3+CD56-NKG2C+) from about 8 donors had their TCR beta-chain repertoires profiled. Among the eight sequenced donors, only one was HCMV-seronegative, while the other seven were HCMV-seropositive. The eight sequenced donors were randomly selected healthy volunteers, three men and five women. Illumina HiSeq 2000/2500, MiSeq or NextSeq was used to sequence libraries as 2 x 150 bp reads.

The CDR3 contains 15 residues, cysteine and phenylalanine counted. The entry carries no DNA sequence. For CDR1 and CDR2, the germline V gene lists SGHVS and FQNEAQ. A commercial ELISA kit detecting HCMV-specific IgG in serum was used to determine HCMV serostatus. Peripheral blood mononuclear cells were isolated from blood by Ficoll density gradient centrifugation. Details on this clonotype: Its antigen target is currently unknown.

The sequencer was an Illumina HiSeq 2000. 5'RACE template switching, by which a universal primer site and unique molecular identifiers were added, was used to make TCR beta cDNA libraries. Synthesis of cDNA was primed from the TCR beta constant segment and was followed by two consecutive PCR amplification steps. Per the source publication's procedure: MIGEC handled demultiplexing of the reads and grouping by UMI, while MiTCR was used to assemble and quantify clonotypes. To remove erroneous sequences, TCR cDNA sequences were retained only when supported by two or more reads. The tcR package was used for downstream repertoire analysis, and clonotypes were matched across fractions by CDR3 nucleotide sequence plus V segment. VDJmatch was used to annotate antigen specificity against VDJdb, with one amino acid substitution in CDR3 allowed. After reprocessing by TCRdb, each CDR3 protein sequence is one entry, and no DNA is given. These V and J calls are TCRdb output, not the study's own analysis. This specimen's table enumerates about 450,000 distinct CDR3 sequences. 7.3% of the sample is in the top ten clones.

Study-wide findings and limitations: It remained unclear whether the expanded NKG2C-expressing T cell clones were specific for HCMV antigens. Those dominant clonotypes were again the most abundant among CD3+CD56-NKG2C+ cells in several donors, at about 25-65%. In roughly six donors, the dominant CD3+CD56+NKG2C+ clonotypes ranked among the top 10 CD8+ clonotypes, making up 1.0-7.0% of CD8+ T cells.

This receptor was obtained from a woman aged 18 to 75 in good health. The material sequenced was blood T cells: a sorted CD56 or NKG2C T cell subset, CD4+ or CD8+ T cells, or bulk PBMC T cells (not recorded which). The chain is encoded by TRBV7-8 joined to TRBJ2-3. Here the CDR3 is given as CASSLRTENTDTQYF. Reference TRBV7-8 and TRBJ2-3 proteins supply the regions before and after the CDR3; the full variable domain is: GAGVSQSPRYKVAKRGQDVALRCDPISGHVSLFWYQQALGQGPEFLTYFQNEAQLDKSGLPSDRFFAERPEGSVSTLKIQRTQQEDSAVYLCASSLRTENTDTQYFGPGTRLTVL.